Below, 26 T cell receptor beta chains from the same sample are listed, as sequenced in a study of T cells in Graves' hyperthyroidism and ophthalmopathy. Amplification of TCR beta CDR3 regions used RNA as the template. Researchers ran a first-round RT-PCR on the TCR CDR3 using the HTBI primer set. Using its own MiXCR run on the multiplex PCR reads, TCRdb lists one record per CDR3 protein. The sample holds approximately 640,000 distinct CDR3 sequences, roughly 16% seen once. Sample: blood. These receptors were obtained from a woman in her twenties or thirties with Graves' hyperthyroidism.

The rearrangement links TRBV10-3 to TRBJ2-7; D is ambiguous. With 0 bases removed from V and 6 bases from J, the gap between germline ends came to 9 bases. Germline assignment: CDR1 ENHRY and CDR2 SYGVKD. The length of the CDR3 is 13 residues. The CDR3 bases are TGTGCCATCAGTGAGTCCACCAGGATCGAGCAGTACTTC. This codes for CAISESTRIEQYF.

This clonotype was observed at least ten times. This sequence joins TRBV5-1 and TRBJ2-1, with D perhaps matching TRBD1 (5 bases). Trimming cost V 1 base and J 1 base, with 9 bases left between them. Germline CDR1 is SGHRS and CDR2 is YFSETQ. The CDR3 has 15 residues. CDR3 sequence: CASSLFPGSYNEQFF. In DNA form, the CDR3 reads TGCGCCAGCAGCTTGTTTCCAGGGTCCTACAATGAGCAGTTCTTC.

This clonotype has a count of ten or more. This rearrangement joins TRBV2 to TRBJ2-3, with 7 positions matching TRBD1. The germline V gene encodes CDR1 SNHLY and CDR2 FYNNEI. The CDR3 extends over 14 amino acids. After removal of 6 bases from V and 3 bases from J, the junction contained 6 bases not matched to a gene. CDR3 sequence (DNA): TGTGCCAGCAGACCGACAGGGAGAACAGATACGCAGTATTTT. This codes for CASRPTGRTDTQYF.

This clonotype was recorded at least ten times. This chain links TRBV20-1 with TRBJ2-7, with 8 bases fitting TRBD1. The CDR3 has 16 amino acids. Germline V CDR1 and CDR2: DFQATT, SNEGSKA (reference sequence). J gave up 0 bases and V 3 bases, and 10 bases lay outside the gene matches. The chain's CDR3 is CSASGTGLSFSYEQYF. In DNA, the CDR3 is TGCAGTGCTAGTGGGACAGGCCTCTCCTTCTCCTACGAGCAGTACTTC.

The chain recombines TRBV24-1 with TRBJ2-7, with 8 bases aligning to TRBD2. The ends lost 2 bases at V and 6 bases at J; junction bases unmatched: 2. CDR1 is KGHDR and CDR2 is SFDVKD in the germline V gene. The CDR3 is 13 residues long. In nucleotides, the CDR3 is TGTGCCACCAGTGATTCGGGACTAGGCGAGCAGTACTTC. Its protein product is CATSDSGLGEQYF.

This clonotype has a count of ten or more. The chain recombines TRBV7-2 with TRBJ2-3; D is ambiguous. The CDR3 is made up of 14 amino acids. Looked up from germline, CDR1 is SGHTA and CDR2 is FQGNSA. V dropped 5 bases and J dropped 0 bases, with 9 bases sitting between them. CDR3 protein: CASSPQASTDTQYF. CDR3 bases: TGTGCCAGCAGCCCTCAAGCTAGCACAGATACGCAGTATTTT.

The rearrangement uses TRBV20-1 and TRBJ1-2, with D possibly being TRBD1 (6 bases). The CDR3 is 14 residues long. In germline, CDR1 is DFQATT, CDR2 SNEGSKA (reference sequence). V gave up 3 bases and J gave up 2 bases, with 13 bases separating them. CDR3 DNA sequence: TGCAGTGCTAGGGAGACAGGAACAAACTATGGCTACACCTTC. Its translation: CSARETGTNYGYTF.

This clonotype was counted ten times or more. The chain uses TRBV20-1 and TRBJ2-5; TRBD2 aligns across 11 bases. This CDR3 contains 17 residues. CDR1 and CDR2 (germline): DFQATT, SNEGSKA (reference sequence). With 6 bases clipped from V and 0 bases from J, the junction kept 12 bases outside the gene matches. CDR3 DNA: TGCAGTGCCCCAACCCCACTAGCGGGAGCGTACCAAGAGACCCAGTACTTC. It is translated as CSAPTPLAGAYQETQYF.

This clonotype occurred many times. The gene calls are TRBV28 and TRBJ2-7; 9 bases match TRBD1. With V trimmed by 5 bases and J by 6 bases, 5 bases remained unmatched. Germline V CDR1 and CDR2: MDHEN, SYDVKM. The CDR3 sequence is 13 residues long. The CDR3, as DNA: TGTGCCAGCAGTCCTTCGGACAGGGGCGAGCAGTACTTC. Encoded protein: CASSPSDRGEQYF.

This clonotype was observed many times. The V and J genes are TRBV2 and TRBJ2-5, with D perhaps matching TRBD1 or TRBD2 (5 bases each). The CDR3 totals 11 residues. Germline V gene data show CDR1 as SNHLY and CDR2 as FYNNEI. Trimming removed 8 bases at V and 3 bases at J, with 7 bases between. The CDR3 here is CASGGEETQYF. The CDR3 nucleotides read TGTGCCAGCGGGGGAGAAGAGACCCAGTACTTC. Using reference TRBV2 and TRBJ2-5 for the parts outside the CDR3, the full variable domain is EPEVTQTPSHQVTQMGQEVILRCVPISNHLYFYWYRQILGQKVEFLVSFYNNEISEKSEIFDDQFSVERPDGSNFTLKIRSTKLEDSAMYFCASGGEETQYFGPGTRLLVL.

This clonotype was counted a few times. This sequence joins TRBV20-1 and TRBJ2-1; possible D gene TRBD2, 6 bases. Trimming cost V 5 bases and J 6 bases, with 20 bases left between them. CDR3 length: 15 amino acids. The germline gives CDR1 DFQATT, CDR2 SNEGSKA (reference sequence). This CDR3 reads CSAPHAGTAINEQFF. The CDR3 DNA follows: TGCAGTGCTCCCCATGCCGGGACTGCTATCAATGAGCAGTTCTTC.

The chain has TRBV4-3 and TRBJ2-3; 8 nucleotides line up with TRBD2. V was clipped by 4 bases and J by 10 bases; unmatched bases: 7. The CDR3 is 13 amino acids. In germline, CDR1 is LGHNA, CDR2 YSLEER. In DNA form, the CDR3 reads TGCGCCAGCAGCCCCTTCGCGGGAGGTGCGCAGTATTTT. Its protein product is CASSPFAGGAQYF.

The rearrangement uses TRBV27 and TRBJ2-7; the match to TRBD1 covers 8 bases. Germline V gene lookup returns CDR1 MNHEY and CDR2 SMNVEV (reference sequence). The V gene end was trimmed by 3 bases and the J gene end by 0 bases; junction bases not matched to a gene: 4. The CDR3 is 15 amino acids. The CDR3 DNA reads TGTGCCAGCAGTTTTGGACAGGGAAGCTCCTACGAGCAGTACTTC. Protein sequence: CASSFGQGSSYEQYF.

With regard to this clonotype: A read error may be the cause here, since a much bigger clone is one base away. The genes are TRBV12-3 or TRBV12-4 and TRBJ2-7; 9 nucleotides match TRBD1. The CDR3 runs to 15 residues. CDR3 nucleotide sequence: TGTGCCAGCAGTTCCGCCGGGACAGGGATCTACGGGCAGTACTTC. It codes for CASSSAGTGIYGQYF.

This clonotype was seen ten or more times. The chain has TRBV7-2 and TRBJ2-1, with TRBD2 matching 9 bases. CDR1 is SGHTA and CDR2 is FQGNSA in the germline V gene. The CDR3 consists of 18 residues. The V and J ends lost 4 bases and 5 bases, in that order; junction bases with no gene match: 15. CDR3 loop: CASSSLNLGTSWHNEQFF. The CDR3 bases are TGTGCCAGCAGCTCCCTCAACCTGGGGACTAGCTGGCACAATGAGCAGTTCTTC.

This clonotype was seen a few times. V usage is TRBV7-2 and J usage is TRBJ2-7; D is perhaps TRBD1 (6 bases). The germline gives CDR1 SGHTA, CDR2 FQGNSA. The CDR3 consists of 14 residues. Trimming removed 4 bases at V and 5 bases at J, with 15 bases between. CDR3 DNA sequence: TGTGCCAGCAGCTACGGACAGCCCGCGGACGAGCAGTACTTC. Protein product: CASSYGQPADEQYF.

This clonotype appeared many times. The chain has TRBV30 and TRBJ2-3; no firm D call. The germline V gene encodes CDR1 GTSNPN and CDR2 SVGIG (reference sequence). The CDR3 loop spans 17 amino acids. Trimming took 1 base from V and 0 from J, leaving 17 bases between them. CDR3 protein: CAWSGTGRSSSTDTQYF. DNA for the CDR3: TGTGCCTGGAGTGGTACTGGGCGTTCCTCTAGCACAGATACGCAGTATTTT.

This clonotype was observed at least ten times. The chain recombines TRBV12-3 or TRBV12-4 with TRBJ2-3; the D gene is possibly TRBD2 (6 bases). The V and J ends lost 5 bases and 6 bases respectively, with 15 bases between them. This CDR3 has 14 amino acids. The CDR3 is CASSLMGGVDTQYF. The CDR3 coding sequence is TGTGCCAGCAGTCTAATGGGGGGAGTTGATACGCAGTATTTT.

On this clonotype: A much larger clone lies a single base off, so this may be a read error. The gene calls are TRBV6-5 and TRBJ2-3; tentatively, D is TRBD1 (6 bases). The CDR3 loop spans 16 amino acids. The germline gives CDR1 MNHEY, CDR2 SVGAGI. The CDR3 bases are TGTGCCAGAAGTTACTCCGCCGACAGGCGACCAGATACGCAGTATTTT. Translating gives CARSYSADRRPDTQYF.

This chain connects TRBV11-2 to TRBJ2-2; 7 bases align to TRBD2. Germline loops: CDR1 SGHAT, CDR2 FQNNGV. The CDR3 loop spans 13 amino acids. The V gene end was trimmed by 6 bases and the J gene end by 6 bases; junction bases not matched to a gene: 4. In DNA, the CDR3 is TGTGCCAGCAGAGCGGGAAGGGCCGGGGAGCTGTTTTTT. Its translation is CASRAGRAGELFF.

The chain recombines TRBV9 with TRBJ2-1, with 8 nucleotides matching TRBD1. The CDR3 has 14 residues. CDR1 is SGDLS, CDR2 YYNGEE, per germline. The ends lost 7 bases at V and 7 bases at J; junction bases unmatched: 10. The DNA of the CDR3 is TGTGCCAGCGCAGGGGGCTTGGGGGAGAATGAGCAGTTCTTC. Protein product: CASAGGLGENEQFF.

This clonotype has at least ten counts. The chain has TRBV7-2 and TRBJ2-1, with D uncertain. The CDR3 extends over 14 amino acids. CDR1 and CDR2 (germline): SGHTA, FQGNSA. The V gene lost 4 bases and the J gene lost 7 bases, with 14 bases spanning the gap. The CDR3 DNA reads as TGTGCCAGCAGCTCCGACCAAAGAGTTAATGAGCAGTTCTTC. Translating gives CASSSDQRVNEQFF.

The table lists this clonotype with many counts. V usage is TRBV20-1 and J usage is TRBJ2-7; D gene unclear. Germline CDR1 reads DFQATT; CDR2 reads SNEGSKA (reference sequence). Trimming removed 1 base at V and 0 bases at J, with 13 bases between. The CDR3 length is 15 residues. CDR3 sequence: CSARGSSSGSYEQYF. CDR3 in DNA: TGCAGTGCTAGAGGGTCCTCATCTGGCTCCTACGAGCAGTACTTC.

In the case of this clonotype: This may be a read error: a much more frequent sequence differs by one nucleotide. This chain uses TRBV5-1 with TRBJ2-1; D tentatively reads TRBD1 or TRBD2 (5 bases each). The CDR3 has 14 amino acids. Germline assignment: CDR1 SGHRS and CDR2 YFSETQ. CDR3 sequence (DNA): TGCGCCAGCAAATCGGGACCACAAGTCAATGGGCAGTTCTTC. Translated, it gives CASKSGPQVNGQFF.

This clonotype was detected many times. The chain couples TRBV12-3 or TRBV12-4 to TRBJ1-1, with 8 bases aligning to TRBD1. This CDR3 is 15 amino acids long. Trimming cost V 4 bases and J 11 bases; bases outside gene matches: 15. The chain's CDR3 is CASSSVRTGNLVAFF. For the CDR3, the DNA is TGTGCCAGCAGTTCGGTTAGGACAGGGAATTTGGTGGCTTTCTTT.

This rearrangement joins TRBV7-9 to TRBJ2-2, with 8 bases lining up with TRBD1. From germline, CDR1 is SEHNR and CDR2 FQNEAQ (reference sequence). This CDR3 has 17 amino acids. V lost 4 bases and J lost 1; bases outside the gene matches: 8. The CDR3 bases are TGTGCCAGCAGCTCCGCTTTGGGGACAGGGAACACCGGGGAGCTGTTTTTT. This gives the protein CASSSALGTGNTGELFF.